This T cell receptor (beta chain) originates from a study of cytomegalovirus exposure and HLA in healthy donors. The study, taken as a whole, reports: Further analysis was carried out later, and it showed several of the most significant clusters appearing linked to common viral pathogens. Clonal expansion was found to be greater in HLA-associated TCR beta chains than in equally common others in a later analysis. The authors assumed roughly uniform sequencing depth across donors for presence/absence analyses. Earlier analysis looked at TCR beta V segments, and most were productive about 90% or about 30% of the time.

PCR used 60 Vbeta primers and 13 Jbeta primers. Generated by immunoSEQ multiplex PCR, the TCRdb table keeps only in-frame clones and is missing some. Of around 170,000 clones listed, approximately 78% are singletons. About this clone itself: Its antigen is unknown.

This CDR3 region has 15 residues. In germline, CDR1 is ENHRY, CDR2 SYGVKD. This chain links TRBV10-3 with TRBJ2-5, with 10 positions matching TRBD2. The end of the DNA aligns better with TRBJ2-7, so the J call may be wrong. This clonotype was obtained from a woman younger than 30 in good health and CMV-seronegative. Sequences were obtained from PBMCs. The chain's CDR3 is CAIRSSSGSEDEQYF. The DNA of the CDR3 is TGTGCCATCAGATCTTCTAGCGGGAGCGAAGACGAGCAGTACTTC.